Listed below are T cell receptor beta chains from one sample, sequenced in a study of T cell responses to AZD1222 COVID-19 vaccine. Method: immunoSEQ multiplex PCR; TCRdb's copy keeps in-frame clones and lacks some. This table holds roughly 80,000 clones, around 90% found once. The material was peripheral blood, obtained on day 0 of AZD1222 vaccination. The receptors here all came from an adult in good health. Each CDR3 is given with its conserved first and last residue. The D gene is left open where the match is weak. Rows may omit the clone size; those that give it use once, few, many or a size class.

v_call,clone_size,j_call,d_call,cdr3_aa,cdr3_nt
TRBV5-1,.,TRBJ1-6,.,CASSLASSRPPLHF,TGCGCCAGCAGCTTGGCTAGTTCCCGCCCACCCCTCCACTTT
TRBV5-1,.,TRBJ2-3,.,CASSLDLDTQYF,TGCGCCAGCAGCTTGGACTTAGATACGCAGTATTTT
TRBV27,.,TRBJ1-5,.,CASSTALGSNQPQHF,TGTGCCAGCAGCACAGCTTTGGGGTCCAATCAGCCCCAGCATTTT
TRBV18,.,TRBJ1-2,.,CASSPPGDLNYGYTF,TGTGCCAGCTCACCTCCAGGGGATTTAAACTATGGCTACACCTTC
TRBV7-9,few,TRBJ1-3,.,CASSLERRIVGNTIYF,TGTGCCAGCAGCTTAGAAAGGAGGATTGTAGGAAACACCATATATTTT
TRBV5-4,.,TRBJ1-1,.,CASSLDRGQAFF,TGTGCCAGCAGCTTGGATCGGGGGCAAGCTTTCTTT
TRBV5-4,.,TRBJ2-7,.,CASSVRLQLSYEQYF,TGTGCCAGCAGCGTCAGACTCCAGCTCTCCTACGAGCAGTACTTC
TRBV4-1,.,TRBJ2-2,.,CASWKGIGTGELFF,TGCGCCAGCTGGAAGGGAATAGGCACCGGGGAGCTGTTTTTT
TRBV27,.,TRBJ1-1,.,CASSPPDSEGTEAFF,TGTGCCAGCAGTCCCCCGGACTCCGAGGGGACTGAAGCTTTCTTT
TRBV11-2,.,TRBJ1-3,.,CASRTTGSGNTIYF,TGTGCCAGCAGAACCACAGGGTCTGGAAACACCATATATTTT
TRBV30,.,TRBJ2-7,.,CAWSLTPSPLEQYF,TGTGCCTGGAGTTTAACCCCCAGCCCTCTCGAGCAGTACTTC
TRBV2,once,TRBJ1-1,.,CASSEGGGAFF,TGTGCCAGCAGTGAGGGGGGTGGAGCTTTCTTT
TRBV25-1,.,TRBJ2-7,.,CASRRESYEQYF,TGTGCCAGCAGGAGGGAATCCTACGAGCAGTACTTC
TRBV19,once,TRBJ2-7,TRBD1,CASSARTGVFDEQYF,TGTGCCAGTAGCGCACGAACAGGGGTCTTCGACGAGCAGTACTTC
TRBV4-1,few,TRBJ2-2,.,CASSHPWLRGRDNTGELFF,TGCGCCAGCAGCCATCCCTGGTTAAGGGGAAGGGATAACACCGGGGAGCTGTTTTTT
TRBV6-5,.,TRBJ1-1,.,CASSLGQNTEAFF,TGTGCCAGCAGCTTGGGACAGAACACTGAAGCTTTCTTT
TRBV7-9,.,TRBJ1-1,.,CASSASASEYTEAFF,TGTGCCAGCAGCGCCTCCGCGTCGGAATACACTGAAGCTTTCTTT
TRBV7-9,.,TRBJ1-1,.,CASSLGGGDAFF,TGTGCCAGCAGCTTAGGCGGGGGTGATGCTTTCTTT
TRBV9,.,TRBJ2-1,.,CASSPGDNEQFF,TGTGCCAGCAGCCCGGGGGACAATGAGCAGTTCTTC
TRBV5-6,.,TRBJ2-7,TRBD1,CASSLLPTGASYEQYF,TGTGCCAGCAGCTTGTTACCGACAGGGGCCTCCTACGAGCAGTACTTC
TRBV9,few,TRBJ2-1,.,CASSVWSALNNEQFF,TGTGCCAGCAGCGTATGGTCCGCGTTAAACAATGAGCAGTTCTTC
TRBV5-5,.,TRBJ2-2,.,CASSSGARTGELFF,TGTGCCAGCAGCTCGGGGGCACGGACCGGGGAGCTGTTTTTT
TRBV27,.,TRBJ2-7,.,CASSLGRGPSYEQYF,TGTGCCAGCAGTTTAGGGCGGGGGCCTTCCTACGAGCAGTACTTC
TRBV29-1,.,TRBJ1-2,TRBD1,CSVDAGTGKISGYGYTF,TGCAGCGTTGATGCCGGGACAGGGAAAATTTCCGGCTATGGCTACACCTTC
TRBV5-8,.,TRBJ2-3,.,CASSLVASTDTQYF,TGTGCCAGCAGCTTGGTAGCTAGCACAGATACGCAGTATTTT
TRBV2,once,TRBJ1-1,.,CASKRESKMNTEAFF,TGTGCCAGCAAAAGGGAGTCAAAAATGAACACTGAAGCTTTCTTT
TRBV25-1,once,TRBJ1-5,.,CASTSGEGNQPQHF,TGTGCCAGCACCTCGGGGGAAGGTAATCAGCCCCAGCATTTT
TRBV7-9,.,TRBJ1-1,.,CASSPPVMEEAFF,TGTGCCAGCAGCCCTCCTGTGATGGAAGAAGCTTTCTTT
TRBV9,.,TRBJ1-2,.,CASSKQGYANYGYTF,TGTGCCAGCAGCAAACAGGGTTACGCTAACTATGGCTACACCTTC
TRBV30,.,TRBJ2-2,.,CAWRGRERDTGELFF,TGTGCCTGGAGAGGTAGGGAACGAGACACCGGGGAGCTGTTTTTT
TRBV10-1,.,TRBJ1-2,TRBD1,CASSDDREGVNGYTF,TGCGCCAGCAGTGACGACAGGGAAGGGGTGAATGGCTACACCTTC
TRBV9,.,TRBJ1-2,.,CASSARGSGYTF,TGTGCCAGCAGCGCCAGGGGTAGTGGCTACACCTTC
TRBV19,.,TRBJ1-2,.,CASNGDYGYTF,TGTGCCAGTAACGGAGACTATGGCTACACCTTC
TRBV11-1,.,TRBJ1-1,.,CASSHEQVGNTEAFF,TGTGCCAGCAGCCACGAACAGGTCGGGAACACTGAAGCTTTCTTT
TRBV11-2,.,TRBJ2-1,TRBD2,CASSDLLAGGYEQFF,TGTGCCAGCAGCGACCTACTAGCGGGGGGTTATGAGCAGTTCTTC